These 29 T cell receptor beta chains came from one sample sequenced in a study of shared T cell receptors in the human thymus. The repertoire was sequenced with immunoSEQ multiplex PCR; TCRdb's copy has only in-frame clones and lacks some. The sample includes 600,000 to 900,000 clones, approximately 85% of them seen just once. This same sample was also part of a study on human thymus T cells.

Sequencing was done on a sample of thymocytes. These TCRs come from a girl under three years old with a congenital heart defect.

J is TRBJ2-7 and V is TRBV14, with D perhaps matching TRBD1 (7 bases). In germline, CDR1 is SGHDN, CDR2 FVKESK. Trimming cost V 0 bases and J 2 bases, with 17 bases left between them. The CDR3 spans 17 residues. The CDR3 region has the DNA TGTGCCAGCAGCCAAGATCCGGGCAGGGGGGTACCCTACGAGCAGTACTTC. It specifies CASSQDPGRGVPYEQYF.

The genes are TRBV4-1 and TRBJ1-4; 9 nucleotides agree with TRBD1. The junction had 7 bases not matched to a gene; V was cut back by 4 bases and J by 7 bases. The CDR3 has 15 amino acids. Germline V gene lookup returns CDR1 MGHRA and CDR2 YSYEKL. CDR3 residues: CASSPSGTGREKLFF. In DNA, the CDR3 is TGCGCCAGCAGCCCTTCCGGGACAGGGCGTGAAAAACTGTTTTTT.

This sequence joins TRBV5-1 and TRBJ1-2; D ambiguous. CDR3 length: 14 residues. Germline values: CDR1 SGHRS, CDR2 YFSETQ. The V end lost 0 bases, the J end lost 3 bases, and 9 bases lay between the germline ends. DNA for the CDR3: TGCGCCAGCAGCTTGGCTACAGACCACTATGGCTACACCTTC. Translating gives CASSLATDHYGYTF.

J is TRBJ1-4 and V is TRBV15, with D perhaps matching TRBD1 (5 bases). Germline CDR1 LNHNV, CDR2 YYDKDF (reference sequence). The V end was cut by 4 bases, the J end by 7 bases, with 13 bases between. CDR3 length: 14 amino acids. The CDR3, as DNA: TGTGCCACCAGCATCCTCCAGGGCTCTGAAAAACTGTTTTTT. Protein sequence: CATSILQGSEKLFF.

The gene calls are TRBV9 and TRBJ1-3; no definite D call. CDR1 SGDLS and CDR2 YYNGEE come from the germline V gene. This CDR3 has 15 residues. With 3 bases removed from V and 0 bases from J, the gap between germline ends came to 10 bases. The CDR3 DNA follows: TGTGCCAGCAGCGGAGGGTTTCGCTCTGGAAACACCATATATTTT. This gives the protein CASSGGFRSGNTIYF. The variable domain in full, with the rest retrieved from reference TRBV9 and TRBJ1-3, is DSGVTQTPKHLITATGQRVTLRCSPRSGDLSVYWYQQSLDQGLQFLIQYYNGEERAKGNILERFSAQQFPDLHSELNLSSLELGDSALYFCASSGGFRSGNTIYFGEGSWLTVV.

This clone was counted between two and nine times. The chain uses TRBV7-8 and TRBJ1-1, with 7 bases that match TRBD1. J was trimmed by 2 bases and V by 5 bases; bases with no gene match: 5. Germline V gene lookup returns CDR1 SGHVS and CDR2 FQNEAQ. This CDR3 is 14 amino acids long. The CDR3 loop is CASSTTGNNTEAFF. DNA for the CDR3: TGTGCCAGCAGCACGACAGGGAACAACACTGAAGCTTTCTTT.

The rearrangement joins TRBV10-3 to TRBJ1-3, with D unclear. The V end lost 6 bases, the J end lost 0 bases, and 9 bases lay between the germline ends. The CDR3 consists of 14 residues. Germline CDR1 ENHRY, CDR2 SYGVKD. The CDR3: CAIRTSNSGNTIYF. CDR3 DNA sequence: TGTGCCATCAGGACAAGTAACTCTGGAAACACCATATATTTT.

Written as DNA, the CDR3 is TGTGCCAGCAGCTTAGGCAGGAACTATGGCTACACCTTC. Translation gives CASSLGRNYGYTF. J is TRBJ1-2 and V is TRBV7-8; D is unresolved. V was trimmed by 1 base and J by 2 bases, leaving 5 bases between them. This CDR3 region has 13 residues. The V gene's germline CDR1 is SGHVS and CDR2 FQNEAQ. Based on the CDR3 plus reference TRBV7-8 and TRBJ1-2, the full variable domain is GAGVSQSPRYKVAKRGQDVALRCDPISGHVSLFWYQQALGQGPEFLTYFQNEAQLDKSGLPSDRFFAERPEGSVSTLKIQRTQQEDSAVYLCASSLGRNYGYTFGSGTRLTVV.

CDR3 sequence (DNA): TGTGCCAGCTCACCACTTTTGGGTAGCTCACGGCTGAACACTGAAGCTTTCTTT. Translated: CASSPLLGSSRLNTEAFF. J is TRBJ1-1 and V is TRBV18, with D unclear. CDR1 is KGHSH and CDR2 is LQKENI in the germline V gene. Between the trimmed V and J ends, which lost 1 base and 0 bases, there was a span of 18 bases. CDR3 length equals 18 residues.

V is TRBV5-6 and J is TRBJ1-5, with D maybe TRBD1 (6 bases). This CDR3 has 15 amino acids. The germline V gene encodes CDR1 SGHDT and CDR2 YYEEEE. V lost 3 bases and J lost 3, with 13 bases in between. The DNA of the CDR3 is TGTGCCAGCAGCTCCAGGGGTTTGTCCAATCAGCCCCAGCATTTT. Translation: CASSSRGLSNQPQHF.

In its sample, this clone was seen a few times. J is TRBJ2-7 and V is TRBV4-1; 8 nucleotides match TRBD1. The CDR3 has 16 amino acids. CDR1 and CDR2 from the germline V gene are MGHRA and YSYEKL. After removal of 0 bases from V and 1 base from J, the junction contained 5 bases not matched to a gene. The CDR3 reads CASSQDPTGGSYEQYF. CDR3 bases: TGCGCCAGCAGCCAAGATCCAACAGGGGGTTCCTACGAGCAGTACTTC.

This clone has a single count. The V gene is TRBV4-1, the J gene TRBJ1-1, with a weak D call TRBD1 (6 bases). The CDR3 consists of 14 residues. Per germline, CDR1 MGHRA and CDR2 YSYEKL. The V and J ends lost 1 base and 10 bases respectively, with 16 bases between them. The CDR3 nucleotides are TGCGCCAGCAGCCAAGTTGAGGTCAAAGGGGGAGCTTTCTTT. It is translated as CASSQVEVKGGAFF.

The CDR3 loop reads CASIDWTAEETQYF. The CDR3 coding sequence is TGTGCCAGCATCGACTGGACAGCTGAAGAGACCCAGTACTTC. V is TRBV2 and J is TRBJ2-5; tentatively, D is TRBD1 (6 bases). The V gene lost 7 bases and the J gene lost 3 bases, with 15 bases spanning the gap. CDR3 size: 14 residues. The V gene's germline CDR1 is SNHLY and CDR2 FYNNEI.

This sequence joins TRBV5-1 and TRBJ1-5, with 7 positions matching TRBD1. V shed 3 bases, J shed 2 bases, and the junction held 5 bases outside the gene matches. The CDR3 is made up of 15 amino acids. Looked up from germline, CDR1 is SGHRS and CDR2 is YFSETQ. The CDR3 spells CASSSGTGGNQPQHF. The CDR3 bases are TGCGCCAGCAGCTCGGGAACAGGGGGCAATCAGCCCCAGCATTTT.

Only one count was recorded for this clone. The rearrangement uses TRBV5-6 and TRBJ2-3; TRBD2 might be the D (7 bases). The CDR3 has 18 amino acids. Trimming took 4 bases from V and 0 from J, leaving 21 bases between them. Germline loops: CDR1 SGHDT, CDR2 YYEEEE. In DNA form, the CDR3 reads TGTGCCAGCAGCCCAAACCCTACGCGGGGGCCCAGCACAGATACGCAGTATTTT. Translating gives CASSPNPTRGPSTDTQYF.

The chain recombines TRBV5-1 with TRBJ1-2; perhaps TRBD1 as D (5 bases). The V end lost 1 base, the J end lost 1 base, and 14 bases lay between the germline ends. CDR1 is SGHRS and CDR2 is YFSETQ in the germline V gene. The CDR3 spans 16 residues. CDR3 sequence reads: CASSLSNNRFNYGYTF. The CDR3 bases are TGCGCCAGCAGCTTGTCCAACAACAGGTTTAACTATGGCTACACCTTC.

Regarding this clone: The sample carries other DNA sequences with the same CDR3. The J gene is TRBJ2-3, the V gene TRBV4-3, with TRBD2 identical over 9 bases. The V gene's germline CDR1 is LGHNA and CDR2 YSLEER. J was trimmed by 0 bases and V by 0 bases; bases with no gene match: 4. The CDR3 has 17 amino acids. The CDR3 region has the DNA TGCGCCAGCAGCCAAGATCGGCTAGCGGGGAGCACAGATACGCAGTATTTT. Protein: CASSQDRLAGSTDTQYF.

V gene TRBV25-1 combines with J gene TRBJ1-3, with 7 bases fitting TRBD1. The V segment lost 7 bases and the J segment 3 bases; nucleotides outside the gene matches: 6. Germline assignment: CDR1 MGHDK and CDR2 SYGVNS. The CDR3 consists of 14 residues. Here the CDR3 reads CASTAQGIGNTIYF. The CDR3 bases are TGTGCCAGCACGGCACAGGGGATTGGAAACACCATATATTTT.

V and J are TRBV2 and TRBJ2-5, with D perhaps matching TRBD2 (5 bases). CDR1 SNHLY and CDR2 FYNNEI come from the germline V gene. V was trimmed by 6 bases and J by 3 bases, leaving 14 bases between them. The CDR3 loop spans 14 amino acids. In nucleotides, the CDR3 is TGTGCCAGCAGATGGGGTCGGGGTAAAGAGACCCAGTACTTC. The encoded protein is CASRWGRGKETQYF.

This rearrangement joins TRBV7-9 to TRBJ2-2, with D possibly TRBD1 on 5 matching bases. There are 15 residues in the CDR3. CDR1 and CDR2 from the germline V gene are SEHNR and FQNEAQ (reference sequence). Trimming pared 3 bases from V and 6 bases from J, leaving 14 bases between. Here the CDR3 reads CASSFLPTAPGELFF. The DNA of the CDR3 is TGTGCCAGCAGCTTCCTCCCGACAGCCCCCGGGGAGCTGTTTTTT. Together with reference TRBV7-9 and TRBJ2-2, the CDR3 gives the full variable domain: DTGVSQNPRHKITKRGQNVTFRCDPISEHNRLYWYRQTLGQGPEFLTYFQNEAQLEKSRLLSDRFSAERPKGSFSTLEIQRTEQGDSAMYLCASSFLPTAPGELFFGEGSRLTVL.

The table lists this clone with a count of one. The chain is built from TRBV27 and TRBJ2-6; 9 bases match TRBD1. The CDR3 has 16 amino acids. J was trimmed by 2 bases and V by 8 bases; bases with no gene match: 7. CDR1 MNHEY and CDR2 SMNVEV come from the germline V gene (reference sequence). CDR3 sequence (DNA): TGTGCCAGCGGGACAGGGAAGCGGGCTGGGGCCAACGTCCTGACTTTC. Its protein product is CASGTGKRAGANVLTF.

This clone has a handful of counts. This chain uses TRBV18 with TRBJ1-4; D is uncertain. Germline V CDR1 and CDR2: KGHSH, LQKENI. V dropped 3 bases and J dropped 5 bases, with 13 bases sitting between them. This CDR3 comprises 15 residues. Here the CDR3 reads CASSPGPKSNEKLFF. As DNA, the CDR3 is TGTGCCAGCTCACCCGGTCCCAAAAGCAATGAAAAACTGTTTTTT.

The rearrangement uses TRBV7-2 and TRBJ2-5; 14 bases align to TRBD2. The junction had 13 bases not matched to a gene; V was cut back by 5 bases and J by 2 bases. The germline CDR1 and CDR2 sequences are SGHTA and FQGNSA. The CDR3 is 19 residues long. This CDR3 is CASSLPRTSGGIEQETQYF. The CDR3 DNA reads as TGTGCCAGCAGCCTCCCCAGGACTAGCGGGGGGATAGAACAAGAGACCCAGTACTTC. Using reference TRBV7-2 and TRBJ2-5 for the parts outside the CDR3, the full variable domain is GAGVSQSPSNKVTEKGKDVELRCDPISGHTALYWYRQSLGQGLEFLIYFQGNSAPDKSGLPSDRFSAERTGGSVSTLTIQRTQQEDSAVYLCASSLPRTSGGIEQETQYFGPGTRLLVL.

The V and J genes are TRBV9 and TRBJ2-1; 8 bases are shared with TRBD2. Unmatched junction bases numbered 11, after V lost 2 bases and J lost 1 base. The CDR3 has 18 residues. Germline-derived CDR1 and CDR2 are SGDLS and YYNGEE. Here the CDR3 reads CASSVSRGGPASYNEQFF. The CDR3 DNA reads TGTGCCAGCAGCGTGAGCCGGGGGGGCCCCGCTTCCTACAATGAGCAGTTCTTC. Drawing the rest from reference TRBV9 and TRBJ2-1, the complete variable domain is DSGVTQTPKHLITATGQRVTLRCSPRSGDLSVYWYQQSLDQGLQFLIQYYNGEERAKGNILERFSAQQFPDLHSELNLSSLELGDSALYFCASSVSRGGPASYNEQFFGPGTRLTVL.

V and J are TRBV7-2 and TRBJ1-5, with D possibly matching TRBD1 (6 bases). Trimming took 2 bases from V and 4 from J, leaving 12 bases between them. The CDR3 extends over 15 amino acids. CDR1 is SGHTA and CDR2 is FQGNSA in the germline V gene. CDR3 sequence (DNA): TGTGCCAGCAGCTTATCCAGGGGTAGAAATCAGCCCCAGCATTTT. This sequence encodes CASSLSRGRNQPQHF.

In DNA, the CDR3 is TGCGCCAGCAGCCAAGAAACCCCCCCCCAGCGGGGGTCCTACAATGAGCAGTTCTTC. This encodes CASSQETPPQRGSYNEQFF. This chain connects TRBV4-3 to TRBJ2-1; 8 bases are a match to TRBD2. Germline CDR1 reads LGHNA; CDR2 reads YSLEER. The CDR3 runs 19 residues. Trimming cost V 0 bases and J 1 base; bases outside gene matches: 11.

V is TRBV7-2 and J is TRBJ2-7, with D perhaps TRBD1 (5 bases). This CDR3 is built from 15 residues. CDR1 and CDR2 (germline): SGHTA, FQGNSA. Trimming pared 2 bases from V and 4 bases from J, leaving 15 bases between. The CDR3 loop is CASSLSVQGLYEQYF. Written as DNA, the CDR3 is TGTGCCAGCAGCTTATCGGTGCAGGGCTTGTACGAGCAGTACTTC. Full variable domain (rest looked up from reference TRBV7-2 and TRBJ2-7): GAGVSQSPSNKVTEKGKDVELRCDPISGHTALYWYRQSLGQGLEFLIYFQGNSAPDKSGLPSDRFSAERTGGSVSTLTIQRTQQEDSAVYLCASSLSVQGLYEQYFGPGTRLTVT.

The chain joins TRBV5-6 to TRBJ2-1; D might be TRBD2 (7 bases). This CDR3 is 15 amino acids long. Germline-derived CDR1 and CDR2 are SGHDT and YYEEEE. V was trimmed by 0 bases and J by 9 bases, leaving 16 bases between them. This CDR3 reads CASSLGGGTRTEQFF. In DNA, the CDR3 is TGTGCCAGCAGCTTGGGGGGAGGGACAAGGACTGAGCAGTTCTTC.

The V and J genes are TRBV5-5 and TRBJ1-5; the D gene is possibly TRBD1 (5 bases). Between the trimmed V and J ends, which lost 1 base and 3 bases, there was a span of 11 bases. The CDR3 length is 15 residues. CDR1 is SGHKS and CDR2 is YYEKEE in the germline V gene (reference sequence). This CDR3 is CASSLRRDYNQPQHF. CDR3 bases: TGTGCCAGCAGCTTGCGCAGGGATTACAATCAGCCCCAGCATTTT.